The T cell receptor beta chain described here comes from a study of beta chain features in type 1 diabetes. Study overall: Sorted cells numbering some 110 million were examined across all samples. General study points: Patients with Type 1 diabetes showed moderately but significantly shorter TCRB CDR3s in all four CD4+ subsets. In these data, an HLA type influence on TCRB rearrangement remained unresolved. Over-representation of high TCR-expressing cells was a possible consequence of cDNA sequencing.

This clone was seen a few times. Its antigen is unidentified. Trimming pared 0 bases from V and 2 bases from J, leaving 11 bases between. This CDR3 spans 15 amino acids. The germline gives CDR1 LGHNA, CDR2 YNFKEQ. Isolated RNA was reverse transcribed in full, so expressed TCRB transcripts were sequenced. Naive, central memory and regulatory T cell samples yielded a few million reads on average. The table came from immunoSEQ multiplex PCR; TCRdb's copy has only in-frame clones and leaves some out. The sample records around 340,000 clones, around 9.3% being singletons. This rearrangement joins TRBV4-2 to TRBJ2-7, with a tentative D call TRBD2 (6 bases). The sequence was collected from a man aged 30 to 39 with type 1 diabetes. The specimen sequenced was central memory CD4+ T cells from blood. The CDR3: CASSQDNRGTYEQYF. The DNA for the CDR3 is TGTGCCAGCAGCCAAGATAATCGGGGGACCTACGAGCAGTACTTC.